The 23 T cell receptor beta chains given below trace back to one sample, sequenced in a study of blood T cell repertoires in COVID-19 (dated by TCRdb to about 2020). To prepare the library, the immunoSEQ multiplex PCR assay was applied. In TCRdb, the immuneACCESS table is reduced to in-frame sequences with V and J assigned. These tables do not hold every clone; where another copy was compared, an unresolved V gene accounts for under half, and the others remain unexplained. This sample holds 300,000 to 350,000 clones; roughly nine tenths were observed only once. More than 0.8% of the sample belongs to the ten largest clones. Sequencing was done on a sample of PBMCs or T cells enriched from blood (not recorded which). The receptors derive from a woman aged 30 to 39 who had recovered from COVID-19.

This chain joins TRBV2 and TRBJ2-3; 8 bases align to TRBD1. V lost 4 bases to trimming and J lost 5 bases; unmatched junction nucleotides: 8. CDR3 length equals 15 residues. The germline V gene has CDR1 SNHLY and CDR2 FYNNEI. This CDR3 is CASSVGRGQGDTQYF. CDR3 bases: TGTGCCAGCAGTGTGGGCAGGGGGCAAGGAGATACGCAGTATTTT.

The chain combines TRBV7-2 with TRBJ1-4, with a possible D match to TRBD1 (5 bases). This CDR3 contains 16 residues. Germline lookup yields CDR1 SGHTA and CDR2 FQGNSA. V lost 3 bases, J lost 7 bases, and 18 bases lay in between. The CDR3 sequence is CASSLSVGGLSEKLFF. As DNA, the CDR3 is TGTGCCAGCAGCTTGTCGGTGGGGGGATTAAGTGAAAAACTGTTTTTT.

The chain links TRBV7-9 to TRBJ2-4; TRBD2 agrees at 7 bases. This CDR3 is built from 14 residues. V dropped 2 bases and J dropped 9; count of bases not matched to a gene: 7. Germline V CDR1 and CDR2: SEHNR, FQNEAQ (reference sequence). The CDR3 nucleotides read TGTGCCAGCAGCTTATTGGGGCCGGGGGGCATTCAGTACTTC. Protein sequence: CASSLLGPGGIQYF.

The rearrangement links TRBV30 to TRBJ1-4, with D hard to call. Germline V gives CDR1 GTSNPN, CDR2 SVGIG (reference sequence). The CDR3 sequence is 14 residues long. The V end lost 2 bases, the J end lost 8 bases, and 15 bases lay between the germline ends. CDR3 sequence (DNA): TGTGCCTGGAGTCGGGGAGGTCGGAGGGAAAAACTGTTTTTT. The encoded protein is CAWSRGGRREKLFF.

The rearrangement links TRBV6-5 to TRBJ1-5; D possibly corresponds to TRBD1 (5 bases). The germline V gene has CDR1 MNHEY and CDR2 SVGAGI. Trimming left V 7 bases short and J 7 bases short, with 14 bases between. The CDR3 extends over 13 amino acids. The CDR3 nucleotides are TGTGCCAGCAATCCAGGGTCGGGCCAGCCCCAGCATTTT. Protein product: CASNPGSGQPQHF.

The gene calls are TRBV18 and TRBJ1-1; 8 nucleotides match TRBD1. CDR3 size: 16 residues. Germline V gene sequence: CDR1 KGHSH, CDR2 LQKENI. The ends lost 4 bases at V and 2 bases at J; junction bases unmatched: 9. The DNA for the CDR3 is TGTGCCAGCTCACAGAGTCGGGACAGGTTAAACACTGAAGCTTTCTTT. The encoded protein is CASSQSRDRLNTEAFF.

This clone was seen only a few times. The chain has TRBV13 and TRBJ1-6; D not certain. CDR1 and CDR2 (germline): PRHDT, FYEKMQ (reference sequence). The CDR3 has 17 residues. Trimming stripped 3 bases from V and 5 bases from J, with 17 bases between. The CDR3 sequence: CASSFGSRRLNNSPLHF. The CDR3 DNA sequence: TGTGCCAGCAGCTTTGGGTCGCGGCGCCTGAATAATTCACCCCTCCACTTT.

The chain is built from TRBV18 and TRBJ2-3; 10 nucleotides line up with TRBD2. The ends lost 1 base at V and 3 bases at J; junction bases unmatched: 1. CDR3 size: 15 residues. CDR1 KGHSH and CDR2 LQKENI come from the germline V gene. The CDR3 loop reads CASSPQRGGTDTQYF. The DNA of the CDR3 is TGTGCCAGCTCACCACAGCGGGGGGGAACAGATACGCAGTATTTT. Together with reference TRBV18 and TRBJ2-3, the CDR3 gives the full variable domain: NAGVMQNPRHLVRRRGQEARLRCSPMKGHSHVYWYRQLPEEGLKFMVYLQKENIIDESGMPKERFSAEFPKEGPSILRIQQVVRGDSAAYFCASSPQRGGTDTQYFGPGTRLTVL.

This rearrangement joins TRBV5-6 to TRBJ2-7; D might be TRBD2 (6 bases). V was shortened by 1 base and J by 2 bases, with 19 bases between the two germline ends. CDR3 size: 17 residues. Germline assignment: CDR1 SGHDT and CDR2 YYEEEE. CDR3 loop: CASSLRPGLPITYEQYF. Here the CDR3 DNA reads TGTGCCAGCAGCTTGCGGCCGGGACTCCCAATCACCTACGAGCAGTACTTC.

The rearrangement links TRBV28 to TRBJ2-1; possibly TRBD1 for D (7 bases). The V gene lost 3 bases and the J gene lost 15 bases, with 18 bases spanning the gap. The length of the CDR3 is 13 residues. CDR1 and CDR2 (germline): MDHEN, SYDVKM. CDR3 sequence reads: CASSLVLQGGWFF. In DNA form, the CDR3 reads TGTGCCAGCAGTTTGGTCCTCCAGGGGGGTTGGTTCTTC.

The sample holds one count of this clone. The CDR3 nucleotides are TGTGCCATCAGTGAGTCGAGCGGGGAAGAGACCCAGTACTTC. It yields the protein CAISESSGEETQYF. The V and J genes are TRBV10-3 and TRBJ2-5, with 7 bases aligning to TRBD2. CDR3 size: 14 residues. Germline V gene sequence: CDR1 ENHRY, CDR2 SYGVKD. V lost 0 bases to trimming and J lost 3 bases; unmatched junction nucleotides: 1.

The chain joins TRBV2 to TRBJ2-3, with D possibly TRBD1 on 7 matching bases. The length of the CDR3 is 11 residues. Germline V CDR1 and CDR2: SNHLY, FYNNEI. Trimming took off 8 bases at V and 6 bases at J, with 9 bases between the two ends. As DNA, the CDR3 is TGTGCCAGCTCAGGGGGGGATACGCAGTATTTT. Protein product: CASSGGDTQYF.

This chain uses TRBV20-1 with TRBJ1-5; no clear D. V shed 6 bases and J shed 6 bases, with 12 bases lying between them. The CDR3 contains 12 residues. CDR1 is DFQATT and CDR2 is SNEGSKA in the germline V gene (reference sequence). The CDR3 DNA follows: TGCAGTGCAAGTGGACGGGGTCAGCCCCAGCATTTT. This codes for CSASGRGQPQHF.

There are a few counts of this clone. The gene calls are TRBV9 and TRBJ2-2, with 12 bases aligning to TRBD2. With V trimmed by 0 bases and J by 3 bases, 6 bases remained unmatched. The CDR3 is made up of 18 amino acids. Germline V lookup: CDR1 SGDLS, CDR2 YYNGEE. The CDR3 loop reads CASSVGPSGGAHTGELFF. CDR3 bases: TGTGCCAGCAGCGTAGGTCCTAGCGGGGGGGCCCACACCGGGGAGCTGTTTTTT.

The rearrangement links TRBV2 to TRBJ1-2, with no clear D. This CDR3 has 13 residues. Between the trimmed V and J ends, which lost 7 bases and 1 base, there was a span of 10 bases. Germline CDR1 SNHLY, CDR2 FYNNEI. DNA for the CDR3: TGTGCCAGCATGGGGAGAAATAACTATGGCTACACCTTC. Protein: CASMGRNNYGYTF.

The chain couples TRBV7-2 to TRBJ2-5; tentative D call: TRBD2 (5 bases). CDR1 is SGHTA and CDR2 is FQGNSA in the germline V gene. CDR3 size: 14 residues. V was clipped by 1 base and J by 5 bases, with 11 bases between them. As DNA, the CDR3 is TGTGCCAGCAGCTTAGTGGGCACTAGGGAGACCCAGTACTTC. Translated, it gives CASSLVGTRETQYF. Full variable domain (missing parts from reference TRBV7-2 and TRBJ2-5): GAGVSQSPSNKVTEKGKDVELRCDPISGHTALYWYRQSLGQGLEFLIYFQGNSAPDKSGLPSDRFSAERTGGSVSTLTIQRTQQEDSAVYLCASSLVGTRETQYFGPGTRLLVL.

The V gene is TRBV7-9, the J gene TRBJ1-2; 10 nucleotides align to TRBD1. The germline V gene encodes CDR1 SEHNR and CDR2 FQNEAQ (reference sequence). V was clipped by 3 bases and J by 7 bases; unmatched bases: 8. The CDR3 has 15 residues. The CDR3 nucleotides read TGTGCCAGCAGCTTCCCGGGACAGGGGATGGGTGGCTACACCTTC. Its translation is CASSFPGQGMGGYTF.

This clone was seen just once. CDR3 region: CASTRWAGEGDTIYF. CDR3 nucleotide sequence: TGTGCCAGCACCCGATGGGCAGGGGAGGGAGACACCATATATTTT. The chain couples TRBV9 to TRBJ1-3; TRBD1 is a possible D gene (6 bases). Germline values: CDR1 SGDLS, CDR2 YYNGEE. With 6 bases removed from V and 8 bases from J, the gap between germline ends came to 21 bases. The CDR3 is made up of 15 amino acids.

The rearrangement links TRBV7-2 to TRBJ2-3; TRBD1 agrees at 9 bases. CDR3 length: 16 amino acids. Unmatched junction bases numbered 8, after V lost 2 bases and J lost 5 bases. CDR1 SGHTA and CDR2 FQGNSA come from the germline V gene. The CDR3: CASSLTRDRAIDTQYF. In DNA form, the CDR3 reads TGTGCCAGCAGCTTAACCCGGGACAGGGCAATAGATACGCAGTATTTT.

The rearrangement links TRBV19 to TRBJ1-6; unclear D gene. This CDR3 has 13 residues. V lost 9 bases and J lost 10, with 16 bases in between. CDR1 LNHDA and CDR2 SQIVND come from the germline V gene (reference sequence). The CDR3 DNA follows: TGTGCCAGCAGGACCGCCGCGGGATCACCCCTCCACTTT. Translated: CASRTAAGSPLHF.

This clone was recorded only once. V gene TRBV6-2 or TRBV6-3 combines with J gene TRBJ2-1; D gene unclear. The germline V and J ends were trimmed by 5 bases and 9 bases, with 8 bases remaining between them. The CDR3 is 11 residues long. Germline loops: CDR1 MNHEY, CDR2 SVGEGT. The CDR3 coding sequence is TGTGCCAGCAGTCCCGCTACTGAGCAGTTCTTC. It specifies CASSPATEQFF.

The J gene is TRBJ2-3, the V gene TRBV5-6, with 7 nucleotides matching TRBD2. V lost 2 bases, J lost 4 bases, and 7 bases stayed unmatched. The CDR3 totals 15 residues. In germline, CDR1 is SGHDT, CDR2 YYEEEE. The CDR3 region has the DNA TGTGCCAGCAGCTTTTTCTCGGGGGGACCAGATACGCAGTATTTT. Translated, it gives CASSFFSGGPDTQYF.

The V call is TRBV7-9, the J call TRBJ1-1, with TRBD1 matching 7 bases. The trim removed 0 bases at V and 13 bases at J, leaving 17 bases unmatched. Germline CDR1 and CDR2: SEHNR and FQNEAQ (reference sequence). The CDR3 is made up of 16 amino acids. DNA for the CDR3: TGTGCCAGCAGCTTAGCGTCCGGGGGACAGACGTTGAAGCTTTTCTTT. Amino acid sequence: CASSLASGGQTLKLFF.